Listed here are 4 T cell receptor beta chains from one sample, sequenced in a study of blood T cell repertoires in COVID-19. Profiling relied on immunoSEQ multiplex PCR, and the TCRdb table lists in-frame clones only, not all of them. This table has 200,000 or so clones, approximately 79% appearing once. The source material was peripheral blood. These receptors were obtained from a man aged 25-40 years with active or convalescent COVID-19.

The CDR3 DNA is TGTGCCACGGAAGGAGGGGATGAAAAACTGTTTTTT. Its protein product is CATEGGDEKLFF. The chain uses TRBV15 and TRBJ1-4, with TRBD1 as a possible D gene (5 bases). The CDR3 covers 12 residues. The V and J ends lost 9 bases and 6 bases respectively, with 11 bases between them. Looked up from germline, CDR1 is LNHNV and CDR2 is YYDKDF (reference sequence).

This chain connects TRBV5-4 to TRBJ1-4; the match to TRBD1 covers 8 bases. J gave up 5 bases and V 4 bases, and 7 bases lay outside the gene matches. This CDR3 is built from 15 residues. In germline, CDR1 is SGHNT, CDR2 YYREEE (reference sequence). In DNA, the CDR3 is TGTGCCAGCAGCCAAGACCGGGACAGGAATGAAAAACTGTTTTTT. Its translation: CASSQDRDRNEKLFF.

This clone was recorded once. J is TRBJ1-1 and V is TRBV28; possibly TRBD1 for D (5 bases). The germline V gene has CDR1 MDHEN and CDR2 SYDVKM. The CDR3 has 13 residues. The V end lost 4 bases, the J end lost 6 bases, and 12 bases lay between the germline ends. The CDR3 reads CASSYYRPPEAFF. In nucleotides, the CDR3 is TGTGCCAGCAGTTACTACAGGCCACCTGAAGCTTTCTTT.

The CDR3 region is CASSQRQNTEAFF. Written as DNA, the CDR3 is TGCGCCAGCAGCCAAAGACAGAACACTGAAGCTTTCTTT. The chain combines TRBV4-1 with TRBJ1-1; D is unclear. The CDR3 is 13 residues long. Germline V gene sequence: CDR1 MGHRA, CDR2 YSYEKL. Trimming left V 2 bases short and J 1 base short, with 5 bases between.